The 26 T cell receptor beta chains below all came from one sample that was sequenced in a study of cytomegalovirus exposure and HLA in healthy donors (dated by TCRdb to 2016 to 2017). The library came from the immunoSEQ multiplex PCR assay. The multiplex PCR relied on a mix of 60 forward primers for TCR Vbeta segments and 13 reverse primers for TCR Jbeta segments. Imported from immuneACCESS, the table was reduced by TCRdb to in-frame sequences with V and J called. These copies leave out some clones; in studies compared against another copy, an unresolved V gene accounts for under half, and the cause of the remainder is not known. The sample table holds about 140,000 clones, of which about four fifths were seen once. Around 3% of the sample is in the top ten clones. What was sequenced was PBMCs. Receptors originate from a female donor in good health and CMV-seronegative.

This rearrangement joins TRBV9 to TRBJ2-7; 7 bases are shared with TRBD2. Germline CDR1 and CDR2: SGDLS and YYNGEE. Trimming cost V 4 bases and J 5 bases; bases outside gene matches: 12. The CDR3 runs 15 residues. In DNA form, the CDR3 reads TGTGCCAGCAGCTCGAGCGGGAAACCTGCCCACGAGCAGTACTTC. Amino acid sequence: CASSSSGKPAHEQYF.

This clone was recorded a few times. The CDR3 DNA reads TGTGCCAGCAGGTTTCGGGGAGGAAACACCATATATTTT. Translation gives CASRFRGGNTIYF. The V and J genes are TRBV5-5 and TRBJ1-3; the D is unclear. Germline CDR1 reads SGHKS; CDR2 reads YYEKEE (reference sequence). V was shortened by 5 bases and J by 4 bases, with 10 bases between the two germline ends. This CDR3 spans 13 amino acids.

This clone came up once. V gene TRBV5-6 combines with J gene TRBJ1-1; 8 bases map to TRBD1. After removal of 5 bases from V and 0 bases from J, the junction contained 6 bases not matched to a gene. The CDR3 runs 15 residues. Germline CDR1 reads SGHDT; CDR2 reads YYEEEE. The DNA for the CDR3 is TGTGCCAGCAGTTCCGACAGGGGTTTGAACACTGAAGCTTTCTTT. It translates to CASSSDRGLNTEAFF.

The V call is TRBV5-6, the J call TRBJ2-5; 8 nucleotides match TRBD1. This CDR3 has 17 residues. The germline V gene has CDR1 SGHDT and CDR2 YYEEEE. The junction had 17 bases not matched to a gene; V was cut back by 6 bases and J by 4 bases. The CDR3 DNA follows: TGTGCCAGCACCAACTTTGCCTTGGACAGGGTGGGAGAGACCCAGTACTTC. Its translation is CASTNFALDRVGETQYF.

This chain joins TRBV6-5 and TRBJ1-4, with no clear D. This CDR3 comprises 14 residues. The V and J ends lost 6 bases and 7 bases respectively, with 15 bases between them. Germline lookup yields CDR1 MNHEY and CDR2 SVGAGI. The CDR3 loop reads CASSPISRSEKLFF. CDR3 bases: TGTGCCAGCAGCCCCATCTCCCGGAGTGAAAAACTGTTTTTT.

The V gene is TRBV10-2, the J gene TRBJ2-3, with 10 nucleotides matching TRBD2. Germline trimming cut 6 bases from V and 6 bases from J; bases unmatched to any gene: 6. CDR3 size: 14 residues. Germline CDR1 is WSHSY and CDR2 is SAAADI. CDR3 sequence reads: CASRVAGGVDTQYF. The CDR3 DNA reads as TGCGCCAGCAGAGTAGCGGGAGGAGTGGATACGCAGTATTTT.

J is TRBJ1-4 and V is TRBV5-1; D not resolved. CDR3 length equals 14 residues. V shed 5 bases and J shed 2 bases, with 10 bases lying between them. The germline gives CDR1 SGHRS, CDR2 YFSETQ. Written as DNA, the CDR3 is TGCGCCAGCAGTCTCGTCTCTACTAATGAAAAACTGTTTTTT. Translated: CASSLVSTNEKLFF.

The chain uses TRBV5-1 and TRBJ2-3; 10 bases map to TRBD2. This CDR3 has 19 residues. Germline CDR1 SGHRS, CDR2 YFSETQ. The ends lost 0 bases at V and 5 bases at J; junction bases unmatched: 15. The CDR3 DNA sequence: TGCGCCAGCAGCTTGGACGTTCGGCGAGCGGGGGGGCCAGGAGATACGCAGTATTTT. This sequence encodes CASSLDVRRAGGPGDTQYF.

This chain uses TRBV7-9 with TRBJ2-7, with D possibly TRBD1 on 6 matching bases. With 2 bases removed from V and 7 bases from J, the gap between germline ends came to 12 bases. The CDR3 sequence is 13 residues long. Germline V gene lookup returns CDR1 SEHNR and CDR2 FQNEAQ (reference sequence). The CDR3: CASSLKWGPEQYF. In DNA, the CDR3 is TGTGCCAGCAGCTTAAAGTGGGGGCCAGAGCAGTACTTC.

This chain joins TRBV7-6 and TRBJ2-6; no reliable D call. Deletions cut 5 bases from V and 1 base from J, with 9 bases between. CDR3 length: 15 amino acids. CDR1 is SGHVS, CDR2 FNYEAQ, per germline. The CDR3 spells CASSRGPSGANVLTF. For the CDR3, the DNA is TGTGCCAGCAGCCGAGGCCCGTCTGGGGCCAACGTCCTGACTTTC.

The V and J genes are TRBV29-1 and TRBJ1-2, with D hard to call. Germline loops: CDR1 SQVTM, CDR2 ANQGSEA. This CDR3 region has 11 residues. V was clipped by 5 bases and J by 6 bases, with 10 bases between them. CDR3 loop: CSVSGADGYTF. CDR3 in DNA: TGCAGCGTTTCCGGAGCGGATGGCTACACCTTC.

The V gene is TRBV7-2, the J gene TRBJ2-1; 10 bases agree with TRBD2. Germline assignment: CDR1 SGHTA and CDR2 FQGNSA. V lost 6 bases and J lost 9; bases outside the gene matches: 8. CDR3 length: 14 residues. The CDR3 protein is CASRGASGGGEQFF. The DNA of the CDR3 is TGTGCCAGCAGGGGGGCTAGCGGGGGTGGTGAGCAGTTCTTC. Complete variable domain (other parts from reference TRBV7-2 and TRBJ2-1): GAGVSQSPSNKVTEKGKDVELRCDPISGHTALYWYRQSLGQGLEFLIYFQGNSAPDKSGLPSDRFSAERTGGSVSTLTIQRTQQEDSAVYLCASRGASGGGEQFFGPGTRLTVL.

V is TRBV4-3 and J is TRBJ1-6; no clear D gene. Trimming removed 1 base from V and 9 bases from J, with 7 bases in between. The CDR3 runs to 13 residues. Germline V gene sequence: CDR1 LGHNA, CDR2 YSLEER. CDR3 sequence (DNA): TGCGCCAGCAGCCAAGTAGAGGGTTCACCCCTCCACTTT. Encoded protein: CASSQVEGSPLHF.

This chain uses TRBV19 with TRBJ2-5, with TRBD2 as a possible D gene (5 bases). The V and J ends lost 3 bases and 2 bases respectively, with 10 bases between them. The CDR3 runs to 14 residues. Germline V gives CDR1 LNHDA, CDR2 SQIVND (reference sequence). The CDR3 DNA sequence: TGTGCCAGTAGTATGCGCAGGACTCAAGAGACCCAGTACTTC. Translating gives CASSMRRTQETQYF.

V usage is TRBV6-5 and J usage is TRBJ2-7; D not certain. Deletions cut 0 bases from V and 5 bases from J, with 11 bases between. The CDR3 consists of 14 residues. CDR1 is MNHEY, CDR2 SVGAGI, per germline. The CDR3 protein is CASSYSSGTHEQYF. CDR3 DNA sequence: TGTGCCAGCAGTTACTCCTCAGGTACCCACGAGCAGTACTTC.

The CDR3 protein is CASSFWTGISGNTIYF. CDR3 sequence (DNA): TGTGCCAGCAGCTTTTGGACAGGCATCTCTGGAAACACCATATATTTT. The rearrangement links TRBV7-9 to TRBJ1-3; 7 nucleotides agree with TRBD1. CDR1 is SEHNR, CDR2 FQNEAQ, per germline (reference sequence). V was clipped by 3 bases and J by 0 bases; unmatched bases: 5. The CDR3 has 16 amino acids.

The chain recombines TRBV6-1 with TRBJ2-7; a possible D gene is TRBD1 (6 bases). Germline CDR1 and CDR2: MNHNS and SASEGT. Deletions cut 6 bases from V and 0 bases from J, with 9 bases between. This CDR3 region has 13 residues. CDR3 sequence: CASRTGPSYEQYF. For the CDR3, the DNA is TGTGCCAGCAGGACAGGACCCTCCTACGAGCAGTACTTC.

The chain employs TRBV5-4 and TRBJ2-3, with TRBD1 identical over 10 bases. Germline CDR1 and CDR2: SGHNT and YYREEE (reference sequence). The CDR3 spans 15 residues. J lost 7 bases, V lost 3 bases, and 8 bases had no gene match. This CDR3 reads CASSSTGGEVNTQYF. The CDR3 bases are TGTGCCAGCAGCTCGACAGGGGGCGAAGTAAATACGCAGTATTTT.

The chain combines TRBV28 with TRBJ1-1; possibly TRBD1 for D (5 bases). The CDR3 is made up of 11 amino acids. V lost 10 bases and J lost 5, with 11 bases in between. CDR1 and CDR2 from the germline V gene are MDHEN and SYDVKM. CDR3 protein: CATWGGTEAFF. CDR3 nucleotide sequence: TGTGCCACCTGGGGGGGTACTGAAGCTTTCTTT.

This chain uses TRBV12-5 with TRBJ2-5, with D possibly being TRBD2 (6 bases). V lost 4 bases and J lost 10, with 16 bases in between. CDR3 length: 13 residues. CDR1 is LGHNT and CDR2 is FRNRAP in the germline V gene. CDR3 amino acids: CASGSGVPDGQYF. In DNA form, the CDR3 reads TGTGCTAGTGGTTCGGGGGTTCCAGATGGCCAGTACTTC.

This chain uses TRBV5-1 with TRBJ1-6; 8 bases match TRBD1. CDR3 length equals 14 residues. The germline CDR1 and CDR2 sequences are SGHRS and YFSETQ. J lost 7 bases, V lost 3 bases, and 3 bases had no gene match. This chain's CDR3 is CASSSGQGNSPLHF. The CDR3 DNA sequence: TGCGCCAGCAGCTCAGGACAGGGAAATTCACCCCTCCACTTT.

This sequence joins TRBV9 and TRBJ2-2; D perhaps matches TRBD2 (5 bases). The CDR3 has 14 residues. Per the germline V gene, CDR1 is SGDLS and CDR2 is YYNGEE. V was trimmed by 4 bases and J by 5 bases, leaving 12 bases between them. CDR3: CASSRTRYTGELFF. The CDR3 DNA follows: TGTGCCAGCAGCCGAACTAGATATACCGGGGAGCTGTTTTTT.

The CDR3 is CSVEIAYEQYF. The CDR3 nucleotides read TGCAGCGTTGAAATAGCCTACGAGCAGTACTTC. The chain carries TRBV29-1 and TRBJ2-7; the D is unclear. V gave up 2 bases and J gave up 2 bases, with 4 bases separating them. CDR3 length: 11 amino acids. Germline V lookup: CDR1 SQVTM, CDR2 ANQGSEA.

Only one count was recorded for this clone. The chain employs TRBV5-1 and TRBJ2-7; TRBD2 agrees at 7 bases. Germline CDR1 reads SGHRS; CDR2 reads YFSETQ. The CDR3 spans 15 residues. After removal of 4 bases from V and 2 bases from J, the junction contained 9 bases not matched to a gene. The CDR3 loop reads CASSPRLAATYEQYF. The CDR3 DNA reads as TGCGCCAGCAGCCCCAGACTAGCTGCGACCTACGAGCAGTACTTC.

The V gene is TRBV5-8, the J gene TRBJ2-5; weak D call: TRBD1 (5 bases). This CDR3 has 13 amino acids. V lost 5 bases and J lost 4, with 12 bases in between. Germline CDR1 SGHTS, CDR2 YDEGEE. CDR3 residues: CASRSRGLETQYF. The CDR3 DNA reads TGTGCCAGCAGGTCTAGGGGCCTAGAGACCCAGTACTTC.

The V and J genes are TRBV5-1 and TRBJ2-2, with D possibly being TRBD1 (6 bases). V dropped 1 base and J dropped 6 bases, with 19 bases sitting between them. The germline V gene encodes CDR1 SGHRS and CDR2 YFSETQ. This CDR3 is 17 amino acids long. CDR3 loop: CASSLMGASSSAGELFF. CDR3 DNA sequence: TGCGCCAGCAGCTTGATGGGGGCATCATCTTCCGCCGGGGAGCTGTTTTTT.